A single T cell receptor (beta chain) is shown here with its context. Its target is not known. TCRdb re-derived calls from the RT-PCR reads in MiXCR, one entry per CDR3 protein. The sample lists hundreds of thousands of distinct CDR3 sequences, 12% to 15% seen once, with 7.5% to 9% in the top ten. The data originate from a study of response to subunit inactivated influenza vaccine. Study results and limitations: T cells newly recruited by each seasonal influenza vaccination are few, the authors suggested.

V gave up 1 base and J gave up 4 bases; unmatched junction bases: 6. Germline lookup yields CDR1 LGHNA and CDR2 YNFKEQ. The CDR3 spans 16 residues. The specimen comprised PBMCs from blood, sampled 14 to 15 days before vaccination. The sequence derives from a man in his fifties or sixties who received an inactivated influenza vaccine. The chain recombines TRBV4-2 with TRBJ2-1; 8 bases fit TRBD1. The CDR3 sequence is CASSQGTGQRYNEQFF. The CDR3 nucleotides read TGTGCCAGCAGCCAAGGGACAGGGCAACGTTACAATGAGCAGTTCTTC.